This TCR beta chain is from a study of technical replicates of blood from a handful of donors. Germline V gives CDR1 MNHEY, CDR2 SMNVEV (reference sequence). The CDR3 runs 18 residues. V was cut by 1 base and J by 1 base, with 18 bases left in between. Libraries were prepared by immunoSEQ multiplex PCR; TCRdb keeps only in-frame clonotypes and omits some of them. The sample lists around 79,000 clones, 91% occurring once. The chain carries TRBV27 and TRBJ2-3; the D is unclear. Sequenced sample: T cells isolated from PBMCs. The TCR comes from a human donor in good health. The CDR3 sequence: CASSLYSSYTYRTDTQYF. Here the CDR3 DNA reads TGTGCCAGCAGTTTATATTCTTCCTATACCTACCGCACAGATACGCAGTATTTT.